This T cell receptor beta chain is from a study of CD8 T cells in ankylosing spondylitis. Many counts were recorded for this clonotype. Its specificity is unknown. TCRdb independently ran MiXCR on the 5' RACE reads; one entry per CDR3 protein. The sample yields over 200,000 distinct CDR3 sequences, under 12% seen once. The study, taken as a whole, reports: The study identified a TCR beta motif of roughly eight highly homologous variants that appeared characteristic of ankylosing spondylitis blood.

Germline V gene data show CDR1 as SGHTA and CDR2 as FQGTGA. This CDR3 comprises 16 residues. Trimming at V came to 5 bases and at J to 7 bases, leaving 11 bases not matched to a gene. What was sequenced was blood, either unsorted or a sorted T cell fraction (not recorded which). The chain carries TRBV7-3 and TRBJ2-1, with 10 bases identical to TRBD2. The source of this sequence is a male donor with ankylosing spondylitis or in good health (not recorded which). CDR3 in DNA: TGTGCCAGCAGCCAAGGGGCTAGCGGGGGAAGAAATGAGCAGTTCTTC. Translation: CASSQGASGGRNEQFF.